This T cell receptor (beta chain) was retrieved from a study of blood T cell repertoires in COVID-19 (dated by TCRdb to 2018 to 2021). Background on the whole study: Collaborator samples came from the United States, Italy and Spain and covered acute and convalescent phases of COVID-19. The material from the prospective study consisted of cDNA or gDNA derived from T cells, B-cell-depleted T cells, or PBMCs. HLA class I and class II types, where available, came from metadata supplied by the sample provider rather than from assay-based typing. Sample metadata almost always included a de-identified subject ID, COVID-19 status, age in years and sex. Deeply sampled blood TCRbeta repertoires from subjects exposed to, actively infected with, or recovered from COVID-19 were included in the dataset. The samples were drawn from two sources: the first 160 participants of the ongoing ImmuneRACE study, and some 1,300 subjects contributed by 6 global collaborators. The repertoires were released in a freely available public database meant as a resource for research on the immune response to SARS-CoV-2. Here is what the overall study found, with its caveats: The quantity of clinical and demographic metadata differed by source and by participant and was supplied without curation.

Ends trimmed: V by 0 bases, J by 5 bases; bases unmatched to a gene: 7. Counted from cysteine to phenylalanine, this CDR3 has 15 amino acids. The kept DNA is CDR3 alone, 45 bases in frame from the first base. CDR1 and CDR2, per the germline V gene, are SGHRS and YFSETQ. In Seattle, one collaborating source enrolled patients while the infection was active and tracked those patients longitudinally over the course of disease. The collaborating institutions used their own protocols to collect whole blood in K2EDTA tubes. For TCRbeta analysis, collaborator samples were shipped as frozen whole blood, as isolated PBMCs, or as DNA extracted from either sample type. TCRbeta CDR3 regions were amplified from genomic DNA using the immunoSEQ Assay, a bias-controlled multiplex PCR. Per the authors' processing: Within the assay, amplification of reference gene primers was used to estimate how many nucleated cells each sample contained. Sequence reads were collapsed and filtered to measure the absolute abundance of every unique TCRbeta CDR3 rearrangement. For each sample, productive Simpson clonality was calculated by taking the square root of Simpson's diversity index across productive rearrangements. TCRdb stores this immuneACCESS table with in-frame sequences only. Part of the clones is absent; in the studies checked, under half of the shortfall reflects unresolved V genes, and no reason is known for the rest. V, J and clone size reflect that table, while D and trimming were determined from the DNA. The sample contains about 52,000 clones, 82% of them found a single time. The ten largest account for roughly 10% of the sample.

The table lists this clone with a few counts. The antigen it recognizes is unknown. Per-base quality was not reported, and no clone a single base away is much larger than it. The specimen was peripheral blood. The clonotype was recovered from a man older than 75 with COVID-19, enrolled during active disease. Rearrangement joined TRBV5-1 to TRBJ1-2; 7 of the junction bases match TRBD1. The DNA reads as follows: TGCGCCAGCAGCTTGGAAAGGGGGCCGACTTATGGCTACACCTTC. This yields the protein CASSLERGPTYGYTF.